One and the same sample provided the 19 T cell receptor beta chains below, sequenced in a study of a mutant IDH1 vaccine in newly diagnosed glioma. The time point was: baseline, week 1 (first vaccination visit). Treatment denoted: pre-vaccination baseline after standard-of-care therapy. The protocol was immunoSEQ multiplex PCR, while the TCRdb copy is restricted to in-frame clones and leaves out a portion. This repertoire shows about 92,000 clones, around four fifths found once; its top ten account for around 7.5%. The sample was PBMCs, taken from a glioma patient treated with radiotherapy, temozolomide or both. These receptors were collected from a middle-aged man with glioma.

With respect to this clone: A far larger clone is only one base removed, so a read error is likely. Different DNA sequences within this sample yield the same CDR3. The chain couples TRBV9 to TRBJ1-1; tentatively, D is TRBD1 (5 bases). The CDR3 runs 15 residues. V dropped 8 bases and J dropped 0 bases, with 17 bases sitting between them. Germline V lookup: CDR1 SGDLS, CDR2 YYNGEE. The CDR3 coding sequence is TGTGCCAGTACCAACGGTGAGGGGTTGAACACTGAAGCTTTCTTT. Protein: CASTNGEGLNTEAFF. Full variable domain (rest looked up from reference TRBV9 and TRBJ1-1): DSGVTQTPKHLITATGQRVTLRCSPRSGDLSVYWYQQSLDQGLQFLIQYYNGEERAKGNILERFSAQQFPDLHSELNLSSLELGDSALYFCASTNGEGLNTEAFFGQGTRLTVV.

The V gene is TRBV6-6, the J gene TRBJ2-4, with D uncertain. The length of the CDR3 is 15 residues. V was cut by 0 bases and J by 1 base, with 7 bases left in between. CDR1 MNHNY and CDR2 SVGAGI come from the germline V gene (reference sequence). The CDR3 coding sequence is TGTGCCAGCAGTTACTCGAGTGCCGCCAAAAACATTCAGTACTTC. It translates to CASSYSSAAKNIQYF.

This clone was picked up a small number of times. The chain combines TRBV9 with TRBJ1-1; D not resolved. V was clipped by 2 bases and J by 3 bases, with 8 bases between them. Germline values: CDR1 SGDLS, CDR2 YYNGEE. The CDR3 is made up of 13 amino acids. The CDR3 DNA is TGTGCCAGCAGCGTTGAGGGCCACACTGAAGCTTTCTTT. Its protein is CASSVEGHTEAFF.

The chain links TRBV7-2 to TRBJ2-1, with 9 bases aligning to TRBD2. The length of the CDR3 is 15 residues. CDR1 and CDR2 from the germline V gene are SGHTA and FQGNSA. Trimming took 6 bases from V and 5 from J; bases not matched to a gene: 8. CDR3 in DNA: TGTGCCAGCAGTTCCCGACTAGCGGTAGACAATGAGCAGTTCTTC. It encodes CASSSRLAVDNEQFF.

This clone occurred many times. The chain employs TRBV7-2 and TRBJ2-2, with 9 bases that match TRBD1. In germline, CDR1 is SGHTA, CDR2 FQGNSA. This CDR3 is 15 amino acids long. V lost 5 bases and J lost 3; bases outside the gene matches: 4. The CDR3 coding sequence is TGTGCCAGCAGCCGGGACAGGGTTGACACCGGGGAGCTGTTTTTT. Protein sequence: CASSRDRVDTGELFF.

The chain employs TRBV5-4 and TRBJ2-7; D gene ambiguous. Germline V lookup: CDR1 SGHNT, CDR2 YYREEE (reference sequence). Trimming took off 1 base at V and 2 bases at J, with 10 bases between the two ends. CDR3 length: 14 amino acids. The CDR3 nucleotides are TGTGCCAGCAGCTTGCGGCCGGACGCCTACGAGCAGTACTTC. Encoded protein: CASSLRPDAYEQYF.

The gene calls are TRBV7-2 and TRBJ2-3; D is unresolved. The CDR3 sequence is 14 residues long. V was pared by 5 bases and J by 0 bases, with 9 bases between. The V gene's germline CDR1 is SGHTA and CDR2 FQGNSA. Here the CDR3 reads CASSRVGSTDTQYF. CDR3 coding DNA: TGTGCCAGCAGCCGAGTCGGGAGCACAGATACGCAGTATTTT.

In its sample, this clone was seen a few times. V usage is TRBV9 and J usage is TRBJ1-1; D ambiguous. CDR3 size: 15 residues. Germline values: CDR1 SGDLS, CDR2 YYNGEE. The V gene lost 0 bases and the J gene lost 1 base, with 10 bases spanning the gap. As DNA, the CDR3 is TGTGCCAGCAGCGTAGTAGGTACACCGAACACTGAAGCTTTCTTT. Its translation is CASSVVGTPNTEAFF.

Written as DNA, the CDR3 is TGTGCCAGCAGTTTTACAGGGGGAGGCTATGGCTACACCTTC. Amino acids: CASSFTGGGYGYTF. The V and J genes are TRBV27 and TRBJ1-2; 8 bases fit TRBD1. The CDR3 has 14 residues. The V gene's germline CDR1 is MNHEY and CDR2 SMNVEV (reference sequence). The junction had 4 bases not matched to a gene; V was cut back by 3 bases and J by 4 bases.

In its sample, this clone was seen once. This rearrangement joins TRBV2 to TRBJ1-3; D is unresolved. CDR3 size: 15 residues. Germline V lookup: CDR1 SNHLY, CDR2 FYNNEI. Trimming left V 4 bases short and J 0 bases short, with 10 bases between. The CDR3 sequence: CASSAERPSGNTIYF. The DNA for the CDR3 is TGTGCCAGCAGTGCTGAAAGGCCCTCTGGAAACACCATATATTTT.

V usage is TRBV9 and J usage is TRBJ2-1; D ambiguous. The CDR3 sequence is 14 residues long. Trimming stripped 0 bases from V and 4 bases from J, with 8 bases between. CDR1 and CDR2 from the germline V gene are SGDLS and YYNGEE. The CDR3 reads CASSVDSLYNEQFF. The CDR3 DNA is TGTGCCAGCAGCGTAGATTCTTTATACAATGAGCAGTTCTTC.

This clone is a singleton in its sample. This rearrangement joins TRBV9 to TRBJ2-5; tentatively, D is TRBD2 (6 bases). Germline CDR1 and CDR2: SGDLS and YYNGEE. V was clipped by 0 bases and J by 4 bases, with 16 bases between them. The CDR3 runs to 16 residues. CDR3 loop: CASSVAGGDRGETQYF. DNA for the CDR3: TGTGCCAGCAGCGTAGCAGGCGGGGACCGAGGAGAGACCCAGTACTTC.

This sequence joins TRBV2 and TRBJ2-5; 10 bases fit TRBD2. The germline V gene has CDR1 SNHLY and CDR2 FYNNEI. This CDR3 region has 16 residues. V lost 7 bases and J lost 4; bases outside the gene matches: 12. This CDR3 is CASIVPGSGGIETQYF. In nucleotides, the CDR3 is TGTGCCAGCATTGTCCCCGGTAGCGGGGGGATAGAGACCCAGTACTTC.

The genes are TRBV19 and TRBJ1-3, with TRBD1 matching 10 bases. Germline-derived CDR1 and CDR2 are LNHDA and SQIVND (reference sequence). Trimming took 4 bases from V and 4 from J; bases not matched to a gene: 10. The CDR3 is 17 residues long. The CDR3 coding sequence is TGTGCCAGTAGTAGTACCGGGACAGGGGTGTCGGGAAACACCATATATTTT. It translates to CASSSTGTGVSGNTIYF. Supplemented by reference TRBV19 and TRBJ1-3, the full variable domain reads DGGITQSPKYLFRKEGQNVTLSCEQNLNHDAMYWYRQDPGQGLRLIYYSQIVNDFQKGDIAEGYSVSREKKESFPLTVTSAQKNPTAFYLCASSSTGTGVSGNTIYFGEGSWLTVV.

This chain connects TRBV10-3 to TRBJ1-1; weak D call: TRBD1 (6 bases). Germline V CDR1 and CDR2: ENHRY, SYGVKD. The ends were cut back, 10 bases at V and 0 bases at J, with 12 bases in the middle. This CDR3 has 13 amino acids. The CDR3 reads CATDQGMNTEAFF. The CDR3 DNA reads TGTGCCACAGATCAGGGGATGAACACTGAAGCTTTCTTT.

About this clone: One end of the junction does not line up with germline, which may come from a read error. The rearrangement links TRBV7-2 to TRBJ2-7; 8 nucleotides match TRBD2. Germline V CDR1 and CDR2: SGHTA, FQGNSA. The CDR3 consists of 15 residues. This CDR3 reads CAGSEFSGGPYEQYF. The CDR3 DNA sequence: TGTGCCGGCAGTGAGTTCAGCGGGGGACCCTACGAGCAGTACTTC.

The chain links TRBV10-1 to TRBJ1-1; TRBD1 might be the D (5 bases). The CDR3 length is 16 residues. Germline V gene data show CDR1 as WNHNN and CDR2 as SYGVQD (reference sequence). V was shortened by 2 bases and J by 1 base, with 14 bases between the two germline ends. The CDR3 nucleotides read TGCGCCAGCAGTGAGCCGGGCAGCCAGGGGAACACTGAAGCTTTCTTT. This gives the protein CASSEPGSQGNTEAFF.

The chain links TRBV28 to TRBJ2-7; D call uncertain. The length of the CDR3 is 13 residues. Per the germline V gene, CDR1 is MDHEN and CDR2 is SYDVKM. V lost 3 bases, J lost 4 bases, and 10 bases lay in between. The chain's CDR3 is CASSLTRRYEQYF. The CDR3 DNA is TGTGCCAGCAGTTTGACACGGCGTTACGAGCAGTACTTC.

This chain uses TRBV11-2 with TRBJ1-3, with TRBD1 matching over 11 bases. The CDR3 totals 15 residues. V gave up 4 bases and J gave up 3 bases; unmatched junction bases: 2. Per the germline V gene, CDR1 is SGHAT and CDR2 is FQNNGV. CDR3 bases: TGTGCCAGCAGCTCGGACAGGGGGCTTGGAAACACCATATATTTT. Its translation: CASSSDRGLGNTIYF.